The source of this T cell receptor (beta chain) is a study of T cell responses to AZD1222 COVID-19 vaccine. Study findings and constraints: Across the whole spike, CD4 TCRs peaked at regions 160-218 and 743-854. Unmutated regions of variants are reportedly targeted by nearly half of spike-specific TCRs.

Note on this clone: The antigen is not known.

Libraries were prepared by immunoSEQ multiplex PCR; TCRdb keeps only in-frame clonotypes and omits some of them. The data show roughly 140,000 clones, more than 75% seen once. Trimming took 3 bases from V and 2 from J, leaving 10 bases between them. The CDR3 has 14 amino acids. Germline V gene data show CDR1 as MGHDK and CDR2 as SYGVNS. The TCR originated in an adult in good health. This specimen consisted of peripheral blood, obtained on day 0 of AZD1222 vaccination. This chain uses TRBV25-1 with TRBJ2-5; D gene uncertain. The CDR3 DNA reads TGTGCCAGCAGTGACCCCAGAAGACAAGAGACCCAGTACTTC. It translates to CASSDPRRQETQYF.